These 32 T cell receptor beta chains share one sample of origin, sequenced in a study of CD8+CD57+ T cells in acquired aplastic anemia. It was patients with CD8+CD57+ cell expansion by flow cytometry who were chosen for sequencing. Genomic DNA constituted the template upon which TCR beta VDJ and CDR3 profiling was performed. TCRdb redid the calling of the reads with MiXCR, one entry per CDR3 protein. The table lists around 290,000 distinct CDR3 sequences, under 60% of them singletons, with 1.3% in the top ten. Sequencing was carried out using sorted CD4+, CD8+, or CD8+CD57+ T cells (not recorded which) from PBMCs. These receptors were obtained from a human donor with aplastic anemia.

V gene TRBV20-1 combines with J gene TRBJ2-1, with 9 bases fitting TRBD2. The CDR3 runs 13 residues. The germline gives CDR1 DFQATT, CDR2 SNEGSKA (reference sequence). The ends lost 7 bases at V and 8 bases at J; junction bases unmatched: 9. The CDR3 DNA reads TGCAGTGTTGGCGGGGGGGCCGGCTATGAGCAGTTCTTC. Its translation is CSVGGGAGYEQFF.

The V call is TRBV9, the J call TRBJ1-2; D not certain. CDR3 size: 14 residues. Germline values: CDR1 SGDLS, CDR2 YYNGEE. Trimming pared 2 bases from V and 2 bases from J, leaving 10 bases between. The CDR3 nucleotides read TGTGCCAGCAGCGTGTGGGGTTCAAACTATGGCTACACCTTC. Its translation is CASSVWGSNYGYTF.

Here the CDR3 DNA reads TGTGCCAGCAGACTTAGGGGTCTTTTACAGGGGAGACTAGCCAAAAACATTCAGTACTTC. It yields the protein CASRLRGLLQGRLAKNIQYF. The J gene is TRBJ2-4, the V gene TRBV6-6, with 7 nucleotides matching TRBD1. After removal of 6 bases from V and 0 bases from J, the junction contained 20 bases not matched to a gene. The CDR3 extends over 20 amino acids. Per germline, CDR1 MNHNY and CDR2 SVGAGI (reference sequence).

This clonotype was counted many times. This chain joins TRBV19 and TRBJ1-2; possible D gene TRBD1, 5 bases. The CDR3 extends over 12 amino acids. Germline loops: CDR1 LNHDA, CDR2 SQIVND (reference sequence). Trimming removed 5 bases from V and 8 bases from J, with 12 bases in between. CDR3 residues: CASSATGLGYTF. CDR3 DNA sequence: TGTGCCAGTAGTGCCACAGGTTTGGGCTACACCTTC.

V gene TRBV10-3 combines with J gene TRBJ1-4; 7 bases are shared with TRBD1. V dropped 6 bases and J dropped 3; count of bases not matched to a gene: 7. CDR3 length: 15 residues. Germline V gene sequence: CDR1 ENHRY, CDR2 SYGVKD. The CDR3 DNA is TGTGCCATCAGCTACTCCGGGACAGCTAATGAAAAACTGTTTTTT. The encoded protein is CAISYSGTANEKLFF.

The CDR3 spells CASSYPPPGGSNQPQHF. Here the CDR3 DNA reads TGTGCCAGCAGTTACCCCCCACCAGGGGGATCCAATCAGCCCCAGCATTTT. The V gene is TRBV6-6, the J gene TRBJ1-5, with 7 bases that match TRBD1. Germline V gene sequence: CDR1 MNHNY, CDR2 SVGAGI (reference sequence). J lost 3 bases, V lost 2 bases, and 10 bases had no gene match. This CDR3 spans 17 amino acids.

V is TRBV20-1 and J is TRBJ2-1, with TRBD1 as a possible D gene (6 bases). Germline V lookup: CDR1 DFQATT, CDR2 SNEGSKA (reference sequence). Trimming shortened V by 3 bases and J by 3 bases, and 15 bases separated the two germline ends. The length of the CDR3 is 15 residues. The CDR3 sequence: CSARRPAGDYNEQFF. The CDR3 DNA reads TGCAGTGCTAGGAGGCCAGCAGGGGACTACAATGAGCAGTTCTTC.

This chain uses TRBV5-6 with TRBJ2-7; possible D gene TRBD1, 5 bases. CDR1 and CDR2 (germline): SGHDT, YYEEEE. CDR3 length equals 15 residues. V was trimmed by 4 bases and J by 6 bases, leaving 20 bases between them. Here the CDR3 reads CASSPLSQGFGEQYF. The DNA for the CDR3 is TGTGCCAGCAGCCCATTGTCCCAGGGTTTCGGCGAGCAGTACTTC.

V gene TRBV9 combines with J gene TRBJ1-6; D remains ambiguous. V was trimmed by 1 base and J by 10 bases, leaving 15 bases between them. The CDR3 is 15 amino acids. CDR1 SGDLS and CDR2 YYNGEE come from the germline V gene. CDR3 region: CASSVMEGSGSPLHF. CDR3 bases: TGTGCCAGCAGCGTAATGGAGGGCTCGGGGTCACCCCTCCACTTT.

This clonotype was recorded at least ten times. Here the CDR3 reads CASSYSRVENTEAFF. The CDR3 coding sequence is TGTGCCAGCAGCTACTCCAGGGTAGAGAACACTGAAGCTTTCTTT. The chain couples TRBV7-9 to TRBJ1-1, with D perhaps matching TRBD1 (5 bases). Germline values: CDR1 SEHNR, CDR2 FQNEAQ (reference sequence). Trimming took 4 bases from V and 1 from J, leaving 13 bases between them. CDR3 length equals 15 residues.

This clonotype was counted many times. CDR3 DNA sequence: TGCAGCGTTGTCATACTGCCCACAGAGACCCAGTACTTC. Protein product: CSVVILPTETQYF. The chain is built from TRBV29-1 and TRBJ2-5; D call uncertain. This CDR3 is 13 amino acids long. The V end lost 4 bases, the J end lost 4 bases, and 13 bases lay between the germline ends. Germline CDR1 reads SQVTM; CDR2 reads ANQGSEA.

DNA for the CDR3: TGCAGTGCGGAGGGGATGCGATATGGCTACACCTTC. Translation: CSAEGMRYGYTF. V and J are TRBV20-1 and TRBJ1-2; a possible D gene is TRBD1 (5 bases). This CDR3 comprises 12 residues. V was pared by 6 bases and J by 5 bases, with 13 bases between. The germline V gene encodes CDR1 DFQATT and CDR2 SNEGSKA (reference sequence).

The chain couples TRBV24-1 to TRBJ2-7; TRBD1 aligns across 7 bases. The CDR3 is 16 amino acids. V was clipped by 8 bases and J by 0 bases; unmatched bases: 12. CDR1 and CDR2 from the germline V gene are KGHDR and SFDVKD. CDR3 sequence (DNA): TGTGCCACCATTCGACCCGGGACAGTGCCCTCCTACGAGCAGTACTTC. This gives the protein CATIRPGTVPSYEQYF.

The chain has TRBV7-8 and TRBJ1-1, with D possibly being TRBD1 (6 bases). The ends were cut back, 5 bases at V and 4 bases at J, with 17 bases in the middle. Per germline, CDR1 SGHVS and CDR2 FQNEAQ. CDR3 length: 15 amino acids. CDR3 region: CASSSSGAGGTEAFF. Here the CDR3 DNA reads TGTGCCAGCAGCAGCTCGGGGGCGGGCGGCACTGAAGCTTTCTTT.

In this sample, this clonotype turned up once. This chain uses TRBV20-1 with TRBJ2-2; 9 nucleotides align to TRBD1. The junction had 5 bases not matched to a gene; V was cut back by 6 bases and J by 6 bases. The germline V gene encodes CDR1 DFQATT and CDR2 SNEGSKA (reference sequence). The CDR3 is made up of 13 amino acids. The CDR3 bases are TGCAGTGCCGTCGGGACAGGGTCCGGGGAGCTGTTTTTT. Amino acid sequence: CSAVGTGSGELFF.

This clonotype has a count of ten or more. The genes are TRBV12-3 or TRBV12-4 and TRBJ2-3; unclear D gene. The CDR3 spans 14 residues. V lost 8 bases and J 3 bases, leaving 15 bases between the germline ends. The CDR3 DNA follows: TGTGCCAGCCGCCCGGCCACTTGGACAGATACGCAGTATTTT. Its protein product is CASRPATWTDTQYF.

The CDR3 spells CSAKGISGFETQYF. The CDR3 DNA is TGCAGTGCCAAAGGAATTAGCGGGTTTGAGACCCAGTACTTC. J is TRBJ2-5 and V is TRBV20-1, with TRBD2 matching over 7 bases. Germline V lookup: CDR1 DFQATT, CDR2 SNEGSKA (reference sequence). This CDR3 spans 14 amino acids. After removal of 6 bases from V and 5 bases from J, the junction contained 12 bases not matched to a gene.

The chain is built from TRBV19 and TRBJ2-1; 10 positions match TRBD2. CDR1 is LNHDA and CDR2 is SQIVND in the germline V gene (reference sequence). The CDR3 runs to 16 residues. Trimming removed 6 bases from V and 3 bases from J; junction bases left unmatched: 8. DNA for the CDR3: TGTGCCAGTAGCTCAGTAGCGGGGGGTCGCTACAATGAGCAGTTCTTC. Translation gives CASSSVAGGRYNEQFF.

This clonotype was picked up many times. The chain joins TRBV7-6 to TRBJ2-5; tentative D call: TRBD2 (6 bases). Germline V lookup: CDR1 SGHVS, CDR2 FNYEAQ. Trimming cost V 5 bases and J 3 bases, with 10 bases left between them. The CDR3 consists of 13 residues. The CDR3 spells CASSPGTEETQYF. The CDR3 DNA follows: TGTGCCAGCAGCCCCGGGACTGAAGAGACCCAGTACTTC.

Turning to this clonotype: The CDR3 carries no conserved terminal phenylalanine or tryptophan, so it likely arises from a read error. The gene calls are TRBV29-1 and TRBJ2-4, with D unresolved. Germline loops: CDR1 SQVTM, CDR2 ANQGSEA. The CDR3 is 12 residues long. The V end lost 7 bases, the J end lost 8 bases, and 15 bases lay between the germline ends. This chain's CDR3 is CSAAEQNDIQYI. CDR3 nucleotide sequence: TGCAGCGCCGCGGAACAGAATGACATTCAGTACATC.

This rearrangement joins TRBV6-4 to TRBJ1-6; 7 nucleotides agree with TRBD1. V lost 6 bases to trimming and J lost 7 bases; unmatched junction nucleotides: 6. From germline, CDR1 is MRHNA and CDR2 SNTAGT. This CDR3 comprises 14 residues. Written as DNA, the CDR3 is TGTGCCAGCAGCCGGGACAGATGGAATTCACCCCTCCACTTT. It yields the protein CASSRDRWNSPLHF.

In regard to this clonotype: One end of the junction is discordant with germline, which a read error may explain. CDR3 region: CASGQDINTEAFF. CDR3 nucleotide sequence: TGCGCCAGCGGACAGGACATTAACACTGAGGCTTTCTTT. The chain is built from TRBV10-2 and TRBJ1-1, with 7 positions matching TRBD1. CDR3 size: 13 residues. The germline CDR1 and CDR2 sequences are WSHSY and SAAADI.

This clonotype was counted ten times or more. J is TRBJ1-2 and V is TRBV5-5; D might be TRBD1 (6 bases). V lost 2 bases, J lost 3 bases, and 11 bases lay in between. The germline V gene encodes CDR1 SGHKS and CDR2 YYEKEE (reference sequence). The CDR3 has 14 residues. CDR3 DNA sequence: TGTGCCAGCAGCTTACAGGGACTTGACTATGGCTACACCTTC. Protein product: CASSLQGLDYGYTF.

The J gene is TRBJ2-1, the V gene TRBV10-3; 12 bases match TRBD2. The germline V gene has CDR1 ENHRY and CDR2 SYGVKD. CDR3 size: 19 residues. J lost 0 bases, V lost 0 bases, and 6 bases had no gene match. Written as DNA, the CDR3 is TGTGCCATCAGTGAGTCGGCTCTAGCGGGAGGGTTCTCCTACAATGAGCAGTTCTTC. This encodes CAISESALAGGFSYNEQFF.

This sequence joins TRBV7-8 and TRBJ2-1, with 7 nucleotides matching TRBD2. Germline V CDR1 and CDR2: SGHVS, FQNEAQ. The length of the CDR3 is 14 residues. With V trimmed by 7 bases and J by 0 bases, 3 bases remained unmatched. CDR3 sequence: CASKRDYSYNEQFF. CDR3 DNA: TGTGCCAGCAAACGGGACTACTCCTACAATGAGCAGTTCTTC.

The rearrangement joins TRBV24-1 to TRBJ2-3; D is possibly TRBD2 (5 bases). V lost 4 bases and J 3 bases, leaving 16 bases between the germline ends. Germline CDR1 KGHDR, CDR2 SFDVKD. This CDR3 has 16 residues. CDR3: CATSELGAQATDTQYF. The CDR3 DNA reads as TGTGCCACCAGTGAACTGGGAGCCCAAGCTACAGATACGCAGTATTTT.

J is TRBJ1-1 and V is TRBV7-2, with D unclear. CDR1 and CDR2 from the germline V gene are SGHTA and FQGNSA. The CDR3 is 16 amino acids. V lost 6 bases and J 1 base, leaving 18 bases between the germline ends. Here the CDR3 reads CASSIPSSMGNTEAFF. Written as DNA, the CDR3 is TGTGCCAGCAGTATACCGTCCAGCATGGGGAACACTGAAGCTTTCTTT.

The rearrangement links TRBV7-2 to TRBJ2-7; 11 nucleotides align to TRBD2. The CDR3 has 14 amino acids. Per germline, CDR1 SGHTA and CDR2 FQGNSA. V trimming: 4 bases; J trimming: 3 bases; junction bases outside the gene matches: 2. The CDR3 protein is CASSWGTSGYEQYF. For the CDR3, the DNA is TGTGCCAGCAGCTGGGGGACTAGCGGCTACGAGCAGTACTTC. The whole variable domain, remainder taken from reference TRBV7-2 and TRBJ2-7, is GAGVSQSPSNKVTEKGKDVELRCDPISGHTALYWYRQSLGQGLEFLIYFQGNSAPDKSGLPSDRFSAERTGGSVSTLTIQRTQQEDSAVYLCASSWGTSGYEQYFGPGTRLTVT.

The chain couples TRBV7-9 to TRBJ2-5, with 8 bases identical to TRBD1. With 2 bases clipped from V and 4 bases from J, the junction kept 6 bases outside the gene matches. Germline V gives CDR1 SEHNR, CDR2 FQNEAQ (reference sequence). CDR3 size: 15 residues. This CDR3 is CASSLPPQGGETQYF. The CDR3 nucleotides read TGTGCCAGCAGCTTACCCCCACAGGGGGGAGAGACCCAGTACTTC.

The CDR3 protein is CAISLQGDEAFF. In nucleotides, the CDR3 is TGTGCCATCTCGTTACAGGGAGATGAAGCTTTCTTT. The J gene is TRBJ1-1, the V gene TRBV10-3; a possible D gene is TRBD1 (6 bases). Germline-derived CDR1 and CDR2 are ENHRY and SYGVKD. CDR3 size: 12 residues. Trimming pared 8 bases from V and 7 bases from J, leaving 14 bases between.

This chain connects TRBV20-1 to TRBJ2-1, with unresolved D. Between the trimmed V and J ends, which lost 2 bases and 15 bases, there was a span of 14 bases. This CDR3 contains 11 residues. Germline CDR1 DFQATT, CDR2 SNEGSKA (reference sequence). The CDR3 protein is CSARSSEVWFF. The DNA of the CDR3 is TGCAGTGCTAGATCAAGTGAAGTGTGGTTCTTC.

This clonotype occurred a few times. The V call is TRBV25-1, the J call TRBJ1-2; D may be TRBD1 (6 bases). The CDR3 runs 13 residues. Trimming stripped 4 bases from V and 4 bases from J, with 10 bases between. From germline, CDR1 is MGHDK and CDR2 SYGVNS. CDR3 sequence reads: CASSAADSYGYTF. The CDR3 DNA reads as TGTGCCAGCAGTGCCGCGGACAGCTATGGCTACACCTTC.